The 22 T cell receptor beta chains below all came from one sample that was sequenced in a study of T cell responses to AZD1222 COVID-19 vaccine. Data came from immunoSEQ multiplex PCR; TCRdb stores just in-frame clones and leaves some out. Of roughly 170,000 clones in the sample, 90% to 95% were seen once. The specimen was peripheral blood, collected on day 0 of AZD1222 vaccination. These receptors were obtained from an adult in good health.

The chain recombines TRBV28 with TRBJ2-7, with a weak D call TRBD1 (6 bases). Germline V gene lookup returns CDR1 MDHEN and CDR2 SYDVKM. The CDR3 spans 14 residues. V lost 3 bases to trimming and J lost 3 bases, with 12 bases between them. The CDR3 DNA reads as TGTGCCAGCAGTTTTCCCGGGACAAACTACGAGCAGTACTTC. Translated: CASSFPGTNYEQYF.

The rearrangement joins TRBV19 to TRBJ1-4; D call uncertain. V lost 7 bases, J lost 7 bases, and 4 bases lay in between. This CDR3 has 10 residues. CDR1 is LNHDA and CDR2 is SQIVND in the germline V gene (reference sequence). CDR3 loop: CASMGEKLFF. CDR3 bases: TGTGCCAGTATGGGTGAAAAACTGTTTTTT.

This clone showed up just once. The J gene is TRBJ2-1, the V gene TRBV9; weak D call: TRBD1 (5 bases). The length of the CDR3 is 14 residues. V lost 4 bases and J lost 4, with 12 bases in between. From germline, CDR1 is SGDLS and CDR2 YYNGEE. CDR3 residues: CASSRVGQYNEQFF. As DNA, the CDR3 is TGTGCCAGCAGCCGGGTGGGGCAGTACAATGAGCAGTTCTTC.

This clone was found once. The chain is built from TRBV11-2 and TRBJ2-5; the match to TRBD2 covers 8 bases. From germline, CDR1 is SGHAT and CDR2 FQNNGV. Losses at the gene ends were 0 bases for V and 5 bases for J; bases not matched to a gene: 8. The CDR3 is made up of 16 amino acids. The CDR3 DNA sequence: TGTGCCAGCAGCTTAGACAGACTAGCGAAGGAGGAGACCCAGTACTTC. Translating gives CASSLDRLAKEETQYF. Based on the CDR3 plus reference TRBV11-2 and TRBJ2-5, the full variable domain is EAGVAQSPRYKIIEKRQSVAFWCNPISGHATLYWYQQILGQGPKLLIQFQNNGVVDDSQLPKDRFSAERLKGVDSTLKIQPAKLEDSAVYLCASSLDRLAKEETQYFGPGTRLLVL.

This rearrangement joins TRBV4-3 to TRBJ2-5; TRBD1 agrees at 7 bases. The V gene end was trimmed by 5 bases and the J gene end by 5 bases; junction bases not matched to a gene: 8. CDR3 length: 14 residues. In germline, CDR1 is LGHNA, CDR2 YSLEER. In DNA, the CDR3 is TGCGCCAGCAGCGCCCAGACAGGGATGGAGACCCAGTACTTC. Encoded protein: CASSAQTGMETQYF.

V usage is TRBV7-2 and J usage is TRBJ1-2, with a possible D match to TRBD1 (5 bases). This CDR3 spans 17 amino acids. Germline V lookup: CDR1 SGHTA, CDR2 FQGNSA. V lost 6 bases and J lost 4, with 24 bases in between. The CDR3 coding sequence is TGTGCCAGCAGTGGTCCGGGACGTTTAATCCGGGGCTATGGCTACACCTTC. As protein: CASSGPGRLIRGYGYTF.

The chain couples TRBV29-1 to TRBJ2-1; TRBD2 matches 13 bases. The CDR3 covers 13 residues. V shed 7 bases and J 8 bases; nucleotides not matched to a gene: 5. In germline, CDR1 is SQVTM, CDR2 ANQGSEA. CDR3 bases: TGCAGCGCAACTAGCGGGAGGGCGGATGAGCAGTTCTTC. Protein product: CSATSGRADEQFF.

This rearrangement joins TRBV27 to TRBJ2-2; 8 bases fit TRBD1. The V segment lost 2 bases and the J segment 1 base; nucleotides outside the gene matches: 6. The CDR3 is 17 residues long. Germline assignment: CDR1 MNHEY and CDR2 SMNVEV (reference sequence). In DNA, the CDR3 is TGTGCCAGCAGTTTACTTACCGGGACAGGGAACACCGGGGAGCTGTTTTTT. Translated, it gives CASSLLTGTGNTGELFF.

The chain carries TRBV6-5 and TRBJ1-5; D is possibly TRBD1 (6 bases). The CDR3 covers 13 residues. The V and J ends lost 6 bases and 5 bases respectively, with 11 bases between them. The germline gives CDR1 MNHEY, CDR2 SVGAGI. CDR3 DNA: TGTGCCAGCAGCCGGACAGTTGATCAGCCCCAGCATTTT. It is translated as CASSRTVDQPQHF.

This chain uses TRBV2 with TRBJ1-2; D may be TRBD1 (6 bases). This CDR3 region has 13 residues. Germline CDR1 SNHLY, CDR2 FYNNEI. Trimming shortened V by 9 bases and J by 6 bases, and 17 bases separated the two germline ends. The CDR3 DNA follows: TGTGCCAGTAAACAGGGTCGGGGCGATGGCTACACCTTC. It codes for CASKQGRGDGYTF.

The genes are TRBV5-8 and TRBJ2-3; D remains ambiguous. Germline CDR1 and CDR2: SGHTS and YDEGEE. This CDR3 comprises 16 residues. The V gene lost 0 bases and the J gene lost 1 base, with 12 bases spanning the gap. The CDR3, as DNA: TGTGCCAGCAGCTTGGATCGGACGATGGGCACAGATACGCAGTATTTT. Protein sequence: CASSLDRTMGTDTQYF. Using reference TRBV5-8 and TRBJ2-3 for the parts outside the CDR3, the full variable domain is EAGVTQSPTHLIKTRGQQATLRCSPISGHTSVYWYQQALGLGLQFLLWYDEGEERNRGNFPPRFSGRQFPNYSSELNVNALELEDSALYLCASSLDRTMGTDTQYFGPGTRLTVL.

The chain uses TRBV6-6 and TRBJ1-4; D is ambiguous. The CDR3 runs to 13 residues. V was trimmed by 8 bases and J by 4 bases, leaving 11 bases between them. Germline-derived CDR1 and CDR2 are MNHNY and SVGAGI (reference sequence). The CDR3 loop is CASHRQVNEKLFF. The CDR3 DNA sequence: TGTGCCAGCCACCGACAAGTTAATGAAAAACTGTTTTTT.

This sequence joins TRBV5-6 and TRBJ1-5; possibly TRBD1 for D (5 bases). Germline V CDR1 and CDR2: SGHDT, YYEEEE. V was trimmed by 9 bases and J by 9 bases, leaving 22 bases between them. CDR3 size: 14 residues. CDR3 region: CATLSWDQLLPQHF. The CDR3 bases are TGTGCCACCTTGAGCTGGGACCAGCTCCTGCCCCAGCATTTT.

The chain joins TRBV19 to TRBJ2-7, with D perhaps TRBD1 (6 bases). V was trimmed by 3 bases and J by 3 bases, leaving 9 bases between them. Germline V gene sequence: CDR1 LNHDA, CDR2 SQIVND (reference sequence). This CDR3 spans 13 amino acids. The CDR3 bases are TGTGCCAGTAGTATCCGGACAGACTACGAGCAGTACTTC. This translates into CASSIRTDYEQYF.

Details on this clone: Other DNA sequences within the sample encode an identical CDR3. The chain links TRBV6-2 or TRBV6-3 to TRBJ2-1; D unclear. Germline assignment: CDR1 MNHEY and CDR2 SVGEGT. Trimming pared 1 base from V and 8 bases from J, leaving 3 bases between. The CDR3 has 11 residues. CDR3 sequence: CASSYLDEQFF. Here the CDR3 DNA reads TGTGCCAGCAGTTACTTGGATGAGCAGTTCTTC.

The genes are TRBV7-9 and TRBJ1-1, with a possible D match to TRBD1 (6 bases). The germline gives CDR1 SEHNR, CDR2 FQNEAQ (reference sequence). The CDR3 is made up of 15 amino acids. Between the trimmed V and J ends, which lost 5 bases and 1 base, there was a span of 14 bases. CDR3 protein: CASSEYREENTEAFF. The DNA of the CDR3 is TGTGCCAGCAGCGAGTACAGGGAGGAGAACACTGAAGCTTTCTTT.

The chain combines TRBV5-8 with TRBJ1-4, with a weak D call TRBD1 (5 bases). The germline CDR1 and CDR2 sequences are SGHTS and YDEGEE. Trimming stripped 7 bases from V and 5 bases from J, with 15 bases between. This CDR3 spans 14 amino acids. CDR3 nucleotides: TGTGCCAGCGGCGGATGGGGGGGGAATGAAAAACTGTTTTTT. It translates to CASGGWGGNEKLFF.

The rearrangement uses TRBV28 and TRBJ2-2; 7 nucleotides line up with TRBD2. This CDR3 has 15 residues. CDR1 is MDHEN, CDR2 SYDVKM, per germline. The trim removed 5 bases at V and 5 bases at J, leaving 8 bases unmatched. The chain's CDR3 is CASSPLREGTGELFF. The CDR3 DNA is TGTGCCAGCAGTCCCTTGAGGGAGGGTACCGGGGAGCTGTTTTTT.

In DNA, the CDR3 is TGTGCCAGCAGTTACTCAGGGAGTTCACATGAAAAACTGTTTTTT. Encoded protein: CASSYSGSSHEKLFF. The rearrangement joins TRBV6-5 to TRBJ1-4; D unclear. V gave up 0 bases and J gave up 6 bases, with 11 bases separating them. Germline V lookup: CDR1 MNHEY, CDR2 SVGAGI. CDR3 length equals 15 residues.

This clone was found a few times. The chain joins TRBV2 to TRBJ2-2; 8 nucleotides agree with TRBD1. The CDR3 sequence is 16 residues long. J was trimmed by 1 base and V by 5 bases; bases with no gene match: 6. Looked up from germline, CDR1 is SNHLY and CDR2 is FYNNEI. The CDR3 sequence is CASSITDRVNTGELFF. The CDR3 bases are TGTGCCAGCAGTATAACGGACAGGGTGAACACCGGGGAGCTGTTTTTT.

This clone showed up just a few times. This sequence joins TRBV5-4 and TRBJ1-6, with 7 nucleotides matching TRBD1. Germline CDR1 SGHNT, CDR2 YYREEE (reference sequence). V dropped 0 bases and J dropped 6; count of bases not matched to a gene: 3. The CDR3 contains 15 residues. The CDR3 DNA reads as TGTGCCAGCAGCTTGGACAGGGGTGTTAATTCACCCCTCCACTTT. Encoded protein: CASSLDRGVNSPLHF.

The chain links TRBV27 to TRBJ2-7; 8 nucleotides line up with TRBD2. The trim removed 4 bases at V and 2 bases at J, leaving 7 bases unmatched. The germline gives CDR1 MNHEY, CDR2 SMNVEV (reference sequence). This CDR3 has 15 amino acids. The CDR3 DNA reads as TGTGCCAGCAGTTCACGAGCGGGAGTCCCCTACGAGCAGTACTTC. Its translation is CASSSRAGVPYEQYF.